These 7 T cell receptor beta chains originate from one sample sequenced in a study of T cell changes during pregnancy in multiple sclerosis. Only in-frame clones appear in the TCRdb table, and some are missing; sequencing was by immunoSEQ multiplex PCR. The repertoire includes more than 35,000 clones, around nine tenths of them detected once, and 0.78% sits in the top ten. The sequencing here drew on CD4+ T cells from peripheral blood mononuclear cells, taken after pregnancy. The receptors shown here come from a female donor in good health, enrolled as a control in a pregnancy study.

The rearrangement joins TRBV9 to TRBJ2-1; 8 nucleotides line up with TRBD1. CDR1 is SGDLS, CDR2 YYNGEE, per germline. Trimming removed 3 bases from V and 4 bases from J; junction bases left unmatched: 12. The CDR3 has 17 amino acids. The CDR3 sequence: CASSAQGASVYYNEQFF. The CDR3 DNA reads as TGTGCCAGCAGCGCGCAGGGGGCCTCCGTGTATTACAATGAGCAGTTCTTC.

This chain connects TRBV9 to TRBJ2-7; TRBD1 aligns across 10 bases. V shed 3 bases and J 7 bases; nucleotides not matched to a gene: 10. CDR1 is SGDLS and CDR2 is YYNGEE in the germline V gene. The CDR3 totals 15 residues. CDR3 coding DNA: TGTGCCAGCAGCGCTGCCGGGACAGGGGAGTTGGAGCAGTACTTC. Translation: CASSAAGTGELEQYF.

V usage is TRBV5-1 and J usage is TRBJ1-2; D uncertain. The CDR3 covers 15 residues. Looked up from germline, CDR1 is SGHRS and CDR2 is YFSETQ. Trimming shortened V by 0 bases and J by 4 bases, and 13 bases separated the two germline ends. The DNA for the CDR3 is TGCGCCAGCAGCTTGGATGGGCAGGCCGTCTATGGCTACACCTTC. It codes for CASSLDGQAVYGYTF.

The chain is built from TRBV5-1 and TRBJ1-4; 8 nucleotides match TRBD1. The V gene end was trimmed by 2 bases and the J gene end by 5 bases; junction bases not matched to a gene: 11. Germline-derived CDR1 and CDR2 are SGHRS and YFSETQ. The CDR3 has 17 amino acids. CDR3 residues: CASSFRGGQGKNEKLFF. CDR3 DNA sequence: TGCGCCAGCAGCTTTAGGGGAGGACAGGGCAAAAATGAAAAACTGTTTTTT.

V gene TRBV15 combines with J gene TRBJ2-3, with D possibly TRBD2 on 5 matching bases. Trimming removed 3 bases at V and 7 bases at J, with 17 bases between. The CDR3 runs 15 residues. The germline V gene encodes CDR1 LNHNV and CDR2 YYDKDF (reference sequence). The CDR3 nucleotides are TGTGCCACCAGCAGGGCGGGTTCCGGTCCTTATACGCAGTATTTT. Its protein is CATSRAGSGPYTQYF.

The V and J genes are TRBV5-1 and TRBJ1-3, with a possible D match to TRBD1 (5 bases). The CDR3 is made up of 16 amino acids. V was pared by 4 bases and J by 7 bases, with 21 bases between. Germline-derived CDR1 and CDR2 are SGHRS and YFSETQ. CDR3 nucleotide sequence: TGCGCCAGCAGCCCCCAAACGGTGGCCTCAGGGAACACCATATATTTT. Protein: CASSPQTVASGNTIYF. Together with reference TRBV5-1 and TRBJ1-3, the CDR3 gives the full variable domain: KAGVTQTPRYLIKTRGQQVTLSCSPISGHRSVSWYQQTPGQGLQFLFEYFSETQRNKGNFPGRFSGRQFSNSRSEMNVSTLELGDSALYLCASSPQTVASGNTIYFGEGSWLTVV.

CDR3 loop: CASRVRQGNQPQHF. CDR3 nucleotide sequence: TGTGCCAGCAGAGTAAGGCAGGGTAATCAGCCCCAGCATTTT. This chain connects TRBV11-2 to TRBJ1-5; possible D gene TRBD1, 5 bases. The germline V and J ends were trimmed by 6 bases and 4 bases, with 13 bases remaining between them. The CDR3 length is 14 residues. Germline CDR1 SGHAT, CDR2 FQNNGV. The variable domain in full, completed from reference TRBV11-2 and TRBJ1-5, reads EAGVAQSPRYKIIEKRQSVAFWCNPISGHATLYWYQQILGQGPKLLIQFQNNGVVDDSQLPKDRFSAERLKGVDSTLKIQPAKLEDSAVYLCASRVRQGNQPQHFGDGTRLSIL.